A selection of T cell receptor beta chains follows, all from one sample in a study of sequential checkpoint blockade in melanoma. Assay: immunoSEQ multiplex PCR; the TCRdb copy retains only in-frame clones and omits some. Among 3,000 to 4,000 clones listed, 15% to 20% were seen once. The sample was tumor tissue (inferred from file names), taken from a patient given nivolumab and ipilimumab in sequence. These receptors were collected from a human donor with melanoma. The CDR3 runs from the conserved cysteine through the conserved F or W. A D gene is named only where the DNA matches it firmly. Clone sizes are given selectively: once, few, many, or a class where the clone is expanded.

d_gene: .
abundance: .
v_gene: TRBV18
j_gene: TRBJ1-3
CDR3nt: TGTGCCAGCTCACCACCCTGGGGTGGCGGTATCTCTGGAAACACCATATATTTT
CDR3aa: CASSPPWGGGISGNTIYF

d_gene: TRBD2
abundance: .
v_gene: TRBV10-2
j_gene: TRBJ2-7
CDR3nt: TGCGCCAGCAGTGCGGGAGGTCCCTACGAGCAGTACTTC
CDR3aa: CASSAGGPYEQYF

d_gene: .
abundance: medium-sized
v_gene: TRBV6-8
j_gene: TRBJ1-5
CDR3nt: TGTGCCAGCAGTGCAGGGATGGTAGCCAATCAGCCCCAGCATTTT
CDR3aa: CASSAGMVANQPQHF

d_gene: .
abundance: medium-sized
v_gene: TRBV11-3
j_gene: TRBJ1-1
CDR3nt: TGTGCCAGCAGCTTAACGCCCGGGGTGAACACTGAAGCTTTCTTT
CDR3aa: CASSLTPGVNTEAFF

d_gene: TRBD1
abundance: few
v_gene: TRBV18
j_gene: TRBJ2-7
CDR3nt: TGTGCCAGCTCTCCCAGCAAGGACAGGGTGGGCGAGCAGTACTTC
CDR3aa: CASSPSKDRVGEQYF

d_gene: .
abundance: medium-sized
v_gene: TRBV11-3
j_gene: TRBJ1-5
CDR3nt: TGTGCCAGCAGCCCTGTGGGCCTCAATCAGCCCCAGCATTTT
CDR3aa: CASSPVGLNQPQHF

d_gene: TRBD2
abundance: many
v_gene: TRBV11-3
j_gene: TRBJ2-1
CDR3nt: TGTGCCAGCAGCTTAGGCCCCAGCGGGAGGGGTCCCTACAATGAGCAGTTCTTC
CDR3aa: CASSLGPSGRGPYNEQFF

d_gene: TRBD1
abundance: .
v_gene: TRBV30
j_gene: TRBJ2-7
CDR3nt: TGTGCCTGGACTAGCTGGACAGGGGAGGACGAGCAGTACTTC
CDR3aa: CAWTSWTGEDEQYF

d_gene: .
abundance: medium-sized
v_gene: TRBV6-8
j_gene: TRBJ1-3
CDR3nt: TGTGCCAGCACCGACTTGGGTCTCCGGGGAAACACCATATATTTT
CDR3aa: CASTDLGLRGNTIYF

d_gene: TRBD2
abundance: medium-sized
v_gene: TRBV6-8
j_gene: TRBJ2-1
CDR3nt: TGTGCCAGCAGTTACTCGAGGACTAGCGGGGGGGCGAAGGATGAGCAGTTCTTC
CDR3aa: CASSYSRTSGGAKDEQFF

d_gene: .
abundance: .
v_gene: TRBV18
j_gene: TRBJ1-5
CDR3nt: TGTGCCAGCTCACCAAGGGACAAAAGTCAGCCCCAGCATTTT
CDR3aa: CASSPRDKSQPQHF

d_gene: .
abundance: .
v_gene: TRBV7-1
j_gene: TRBJ1-1
CDR3nt: TGTGCCAGCAGCTCCCTCAGGTACACTGAAGCTTTCTTT
CDR3aa: CASSSLRYTEAFF

d_gene: TRBD2
abundance: medium-sized
v_gene: TRBV11-3
j_gene: TRBJ2-5
CDR3nt: TGTGCCAGCAGCTTCGGGACTAGCGGACAAGAGACCCAGTACTTC
CDR3aa: CASSFGTSGQETQYF

d_gene: TRBD2
abundance: .
v_gene: TRBV2
j_gene: TRBJ2-7
CDR3nt: TGTGCCAGCTATAGTCAGCTAGCGGGAGGTTTAAGCTCCTACGAGCAGTACTTC
CDR3aa: CASYSQLAGGLSSYEQYF

d_gene: .
abundance: .
v_gene: TRBV29-1
j_gene: TRBJ2-1
CDR3nt: TGCAGCGCCGGGACCGGTGGCGATGAGCAGTTCTTC
CDR3aa: CSAGTGGDEQFF

d_gene: .
abundance: .
v_gene: TRBV19
j_gene: TRBJ2-2
CDR3nt: TGTGCCAGTGAGATGGGGTCCGGGGAGCTGTTTTTT
CDR3aa: CASEMGSGELFF

d_gene: TRBD1
abundance: .
v_gene: TRBV6-8
j_gene: TRBJ1-1
CDR3nt: TGTGCCAGCAGATTGGACAGGGTCACTGAAGCTTTCTTT
CDR3aa: CASRLDRVTEAFF

d_gene: .
abundance: medium-sized
v_gene: TRBV19
j_gene: TRBJ1-1
CDR3nt: TGTGCCAGTAGTATAGACAGGGGCGTGGGCACTGAAGCTTTCTTT
CDR3aa: CASSIDRGVGTEAFF

d_gene: .
abundance: .
v_gene: TRBV5-1
j_gene: TRBJ1-4
CDR3nt: TGCGCCAGCAGCTTGGAAACTGCAACTAATGAAAAACTGTTTTTT
CDR3aa: CASSLETATNEKLFF

d_gene: .
abundance: many
v_gene: TRBV6-7
j_gene: TRBJ1-5
CDR3nt: TGTGCCAGCAGTTACATGGGGCCCCAGCATTTT
CDR3aa: CASSYMGPQHF

d_gene: TRBD2
abundance: .
v_gene: TRBV29-1
j_gene: TRBJ2-7
CDR3nt: TGCAGCGTCATCCTTAGCGGGAGGTCCTACGAGCAGTACTTC
CDR3aa: CSVILSGRSYEQYF

d_gene: .
abundance: few
v_gene: TRBV5-1
j_gene: TRBJ2-3
CDR3nt: TGCGCCAGCAGCCTGTTTAACGGAGACACAGATACGCAGTATTTT
CDR3aa: CASSLFNGDTDTQYF

d_gene: TRBD1
abundance: .
v_gene: TRBV30
j_gene: TRBJ1-3
CDR3nt: TGTGCCTTGGGACAGCTTGGAAACACCATATATTTT
CDR3aa: CALGQLGNTIYF

d_gene: .
abundance: .
v_gene: TRBV19
j_gene: TRBJ2-2
CDR3nt: TGTGCCAGCACCCCGGGCCCCGGATACACCGGGGAGCTGTTTTTT
CDR3aa: CASTPGPGYTGELFF

d_gene: .
abundance: .
v_gene: TRBV6-4
j_gene: TRBJ1-4
CDR3nt: TGTGCCATCAGTGTATCGGGGAAACTGTTTTTT
CDR3aa: CAISVSGKLFF

d_gene: TRBD1
abundance: medium-sized
v_gene: TRBV6-8
j_gene: TRBJ1-1
CDR3nt: TGTGCCAGCATCCCGGACAGGGGGTATAACACTGAAGCTTTCTTT
CDR3aa: CASIPDRGYNTEAFF

d_gene: TRBD2
abundance: .
v_gene: TRBV28
j_gene: TRBJ2-5
CDR3nt: TGTGCCAGCAGTTTATCGGCTAGCGGGAGACGGGAGACCCAGTACTTC
CDR3aa: CASSLSASGRRETQYF

d_gene: .
abundance: .
v_gene: TRBV6-8
j_gene: TRBJ1-1
CDR3nt: TGTGCCAGCAGTTACACCCGGCAGGGAGGATTGAGAGCTTTCTTT
CDR3aa: CASSYTRQGGLRAFF

d_gene: .
abundance: many
v_gene: TRBV4-1
j_gene: TRBJ2-3
CDR3nt: TGCGCCAGCAGCCAAGATAGCACAGGGCCAGATACGCAGTATTTT
CDR3aa: CASSQDSTGPDTQYF

d_gene: .
abundance: .
v_gene: TRBV15
j_gene: TRBJ2-3
CDR3nt: TGTGCCACCAGCAGAGAGTCACGGAGAGATACGCAGTATTTT
CDR3aa: CATSRESRRDTQYF

d_gene: TRBD1
abundance: .
v_gene: TRBV11-3
j_gene: TRBJ1-2
CDR3nt: TGTGCCAGCAGCTCAACAGACAGGGGTTATGGCTACACCTTC
CDR3aa: CASSSTDRGYGYTF

d_gene: .
abundance: .
v_gene: TRBV29-1
j_gene: TRBJ1-2
CDR3nt: TGCAGCGTTGAAGACAGGGGTGGACGCTACACCTTC
CDR3aa: CSVEDRGGRYTF

d_gene: TRBD2
abundance: .
v_gene: TRBV30
j_gene: TRBJ2-7
CDR3nt: TGTGCCTGGAGTGTGGGGGGGATCCGGGAGCAGTACTTC
CDR3aa: CAWSVGGIREQYF

d_gene: .
abundance: many
v_gene: TRBV9
j_gene: TRBJ2-3
CDR3nt: TGTGCCAGCAGACGGGGTGCGAACGAACCCACGCAGTATTTT
CDR3aa: CASRRGANEPTQYF

d_gene: TRBD1
abundance: .
v_gene: TRBV11-3
j_gene: TRBJ2-7
CDR3nt: TGTGCCAGCAGCTTTCGGGACAGGACCTACGAGCAGTACTTC
CDR3aa: CASSFRDRTYEQYF

d_gene: .
abundance: few
v_gene: TRBV30
j_gene: TRBJ1-5
CDR3nt: TGTGCCTGGAGCGGACAGACCAATCAGCCCCAGCATTTT
CDR3aa: CAWSGQTNQPQHF

d_gene: .
abundance: few
v_gene: TRBV9
j_gene: TRBJ1-2
CDR3nt: TGTGCCAGCAGCCTGGAGTGGGGAACGAACTATGGCTACACCTTC
CDR3aa: CASSLEWGTNYGYTF

d_gene: .
abundance: .
v_gene: TRBV19
j_gene: TRBJ2-5
CDR3nt: TGTGCCAGTAGTATAGCAAACAGCCAAGAGACCCAGTACTTC
CDR3aa: CASSIANSQETQYF

d_gene: .
abundance: few
v_gene: TRBV6-8
j_gene: TRBJ2-7
CDR3nt: TGTGCCAGCAGTGCCCTCCGGGCCCGTTCGCGGGAGCAGTACTTC
CDR3aa: CASSALRARSREQYF

d_gene: .
abundance: .
v_gene: TRBV18
j_gene: TRBJ1-2
CDR3nt: TGTGCCAGCTCATTGGACAACTATGGCTACACCTTC
CDR3aa: CASSLDNYGYTF

d_gene: .
abundance: .
v_gene: TRBV10-2
j_gene: TRBJ2-2
CDR3nt: TGCGCCAGCAGTTCTAACACCGGGGAGCTGTTTTTT
CDR3aa: CASSSNTGELFF

d_gene: TRBD2
abundance: few
v_gene: TRBV6-8
j_gene: TRBJ2-7
CDR3nt: TGTGCCAGTTCCTCAAGGGAGGGAGTGGCACCCTGGGAGCAGTACTTC
CDR3aa: CASSSREGVAPWEQYF

d_gene: TRBD1
abundance: many
v_gene: TRBV6-8
j_gene: TRBJ1-2
CDR3nt: TGTGCCAGCAGGACAGGGGCGAACTATGGCTACACCTTC
CDR3aa: CASRTGANYGYTF

d_gene: .
abundance: many
v_gene: TRBV7-5
j_gene: TRBJ2-5
CDR3nt: TGTGCCAGCAGCGCCGCCGGGACAGGGGAAGAGACCCAGTACTTC
CDR3aa: CASSAAGTGEETQYF

d_gene: .
abundance: many
v_gene: TRBV6-8
j_gene: TRBJ1-2
CDR3nt: TGTGCCAGCAGTTACTCTGGGGATAACTATGGCTACACCTTC
CDR3aa: CASSYSGDNYGYTF

d_gene: TRBD2
abundance: many
v_gene: TRBV11-3
j_gene: TRBJ2-7
CDR3nt: TGTGCCAGCAGCTTATTCAGCGGGAATACCTACGAGCAGTACTTC
CDR3aa: CASSLFSGNTYEQYF

d_gene: TRBD1
abundance: large
v_gene: TRBV4-1
j_gene: TRBJ1-5
CDR3nt: TGCGCCAGCAGCACAGGGGATAGCAATCAGCCCCAGCATTTT
CDR3aa: CASSTGDSNQPQHF

d_gene: .
abundance: large
v_gene: TRBV6-8
j_gene: TRBJ2-1
CDR3nt: TGTGCCATCAGTGCGAAAGCAGGGGTGGGGGATGAGCAGTTCTTC
CDR3aa: CAISAKAGVGDEQFF

d_gene: .
abundance: .
v_gene: TRBV14
j_gene: TRBJ2-5
CDR3nt: TGTGCCAGCAGCCAAGGCGCCAGATCAGAGACCCAGTACTTC
CDR3aa: CASSQGARSETQYF

d_gene: TRBD1
abundance: .
v_gene: TRBV6-8
j_gene: TRBJ2-7
CDR3nt: TGTGCCAGCAGGAGGACAGGGACCCGTGACGAGCAGTACTTC
CDR3aa: CASRRTGTRDEQYF

d_gene: TRBD1
abundance: many
v_gene: TRBV4-1
j_gene: TRBJ1-6
CDR3nt: TGCGCCAGCAGCTCACAATCCGGGACAGGAGGGTCACCCCTCCACTTT
CDR3aa: CASSSQSGTGGSPLHF

d_gene: TRBD2
abundance: .
v_gene: TRBV9
j_gene: TRBJ2-1
CDR3nt: TGTGCCAGCAGCGTAGGGAGCGGGACCGCCTACAATGAGCAGTTCTTC
CDR3aa: CASSVGSGTAYNEQFF